This T cell receptor (beta chain) was identified during a study of blood T cell repertoires in COVID-19. Original processing methods: Estimation of nucleated cell counts was performed using reference gene primer amplification. Here immunoSEQ multiplex PCR was the method, and the copy in TCRdb shows in-frame clones only, minus some. That table supplies the V and J calls and clone size; D and trimming were determined from the DNA. In the table there are 300,000 or so clones, 75% to 95% of which are singletons. V was pared by 4 bases and J by 7 bases, with 13 bases of the junction left unmatched. CDR1 and CDR2 (germline): LGHNA, YSLEER. The CDR3 is made up of 16 amino acids. The study drew participants aged about 18 to 90 years from roughly 25 US areas. Grouping used clinical history reported by participants in a survey and questionnaire. Resolution of symptoms, clearance, or two negative PCRs was present in recovered Cohort 3 donors.

This sequence joins TRBV4-3 and TRBJ2-1; 7 bases map to TRBD2. The specimen was PBMCs or T cells enriched from blood (not recorded which). This TCR derives from a woman aged 25 to 39 who had recovered from COVID-19. CDR3 protein: CASSPSSLAGVNEQFF. The CDR3 DNA follows: TGCGCCAGCAGCCCAAGCTCTCTCGCGGGAGTGAATGAGCAGTTCTTC.